The clone carrying this T cell receptor beta chain was seen a single time. This specimen comes from a study of blood T cell repertoires in COVID-19. Study-wide background: Both acute and convalescent COVID-19 samples were obtained from the United States, Italy and Spain. Sources were T cells, B-cell-depleted T cells, or PBMCs; the material itself was cDNA or gDNA.

Authors' data handling: Quantification of nucleated cells was approximated via reference gene primer amplification. Clones were read by immunoSEQ multiplex PCR, and TCRdb kept only the in-frame ones, dropping some. The V and J calls and the clone size are those of that table, but D and trimming were determined from the DNA. The table shows 100,000 or so clones, with roughly 88% occurring only once. The CDR3 sequence is 19 residues long. V shed 2 bases, J shed 0 bases, and the junction held 12 bases outside the gene matches. CDR1 is SGHNT and CDR2 is YYREEE in the germline V gene (reference sequence).

The sequencing input was peripheral blood. This TCR came from a human donor in a cohort sampled during active COVID-19. The rearrangement links TRBV5-4 to TRBJ2-3; TRBD2 matches at 10 bases. The CDR3 sequence: CASSLHAGLAGVSTDTQYF. The CDR3 coding sequence is TGTGCCAGCAGCTTACACGCGGGGCTAGCGGGAGTAAGCACAGATACGCAGTATTTT.